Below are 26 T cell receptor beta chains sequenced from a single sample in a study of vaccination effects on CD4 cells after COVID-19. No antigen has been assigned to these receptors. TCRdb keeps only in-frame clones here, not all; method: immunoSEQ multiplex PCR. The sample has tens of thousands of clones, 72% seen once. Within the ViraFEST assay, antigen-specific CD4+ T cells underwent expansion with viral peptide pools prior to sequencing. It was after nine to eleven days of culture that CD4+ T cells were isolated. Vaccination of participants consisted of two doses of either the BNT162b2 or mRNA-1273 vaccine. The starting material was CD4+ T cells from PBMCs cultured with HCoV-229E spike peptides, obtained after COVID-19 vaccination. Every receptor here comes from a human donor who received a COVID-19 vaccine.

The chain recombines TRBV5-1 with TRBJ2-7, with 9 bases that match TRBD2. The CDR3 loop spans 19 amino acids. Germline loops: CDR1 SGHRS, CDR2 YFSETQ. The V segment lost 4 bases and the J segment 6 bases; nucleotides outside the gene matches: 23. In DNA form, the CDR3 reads TGCGCCAGCAGCCTGCTGGCGGGGGGGCAAAGAAGGGTGGCAAGCGAGCAGTACTTC. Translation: CASSLLAGGQRRVASEQYF.

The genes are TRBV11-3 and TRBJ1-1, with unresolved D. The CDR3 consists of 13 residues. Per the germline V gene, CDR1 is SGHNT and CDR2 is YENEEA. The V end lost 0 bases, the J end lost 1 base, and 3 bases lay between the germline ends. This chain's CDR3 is CASSLEENTEAFF. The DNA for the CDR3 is TGTGCCAGCAGCTTAGAGGAGAACACTGAAGCTTTCTTT.

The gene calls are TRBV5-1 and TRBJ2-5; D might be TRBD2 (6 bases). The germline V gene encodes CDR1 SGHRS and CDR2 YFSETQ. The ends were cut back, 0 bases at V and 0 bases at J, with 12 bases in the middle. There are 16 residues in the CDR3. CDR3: CASSLVGEAYQETQYF. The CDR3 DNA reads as TGCGCCAGCAGCTTGGTTGGGGAGGCGTACCAAGAGACCCAGTACTTC.

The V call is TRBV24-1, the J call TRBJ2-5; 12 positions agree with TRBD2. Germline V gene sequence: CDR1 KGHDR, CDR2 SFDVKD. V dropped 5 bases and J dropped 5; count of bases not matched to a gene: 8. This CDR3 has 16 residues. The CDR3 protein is CATSGSLAGGWETQYF. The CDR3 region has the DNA TGTGCCACCAGTGGTTCACTAGCGGGGGGTTGGGAGACCCAGTACTTC.

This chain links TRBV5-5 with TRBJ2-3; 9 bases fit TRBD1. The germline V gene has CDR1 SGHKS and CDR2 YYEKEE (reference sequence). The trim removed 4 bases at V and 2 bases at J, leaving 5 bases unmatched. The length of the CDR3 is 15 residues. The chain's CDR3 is CASSLGQGITDTQYF. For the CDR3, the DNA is TGTGCCAGCAGCCTGGGACAGGGAATCACAGATACGCAGTATTTT.

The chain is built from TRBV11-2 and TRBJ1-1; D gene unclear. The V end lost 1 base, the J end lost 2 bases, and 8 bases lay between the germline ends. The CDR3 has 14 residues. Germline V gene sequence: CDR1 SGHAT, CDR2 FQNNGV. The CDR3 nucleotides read TGTGCCAGCAGCTTAGTCGTCAGCAACACTGAAGCTTTCTTT. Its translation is CASSLVVSNTEAFF. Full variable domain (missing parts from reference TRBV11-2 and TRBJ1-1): EAGVAQSPRYKIIEKRQSVAFWCNPISGHATLYWYQQILGQGPKLLIQFQNNGVVDDSQLPKDRFSAERLKGVDSTLKIQPAKLEDSAVYLCASSLVVSNTEAFFGQGTRLTVV.

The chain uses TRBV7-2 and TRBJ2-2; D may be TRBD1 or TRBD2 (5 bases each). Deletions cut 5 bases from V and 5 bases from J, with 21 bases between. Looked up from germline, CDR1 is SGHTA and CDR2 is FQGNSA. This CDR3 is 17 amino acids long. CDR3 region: CASSPLGSGQRTGELFF. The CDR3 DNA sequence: TGTGCCAGCAGCCCTTTGGGGAGCGGACAACGGACCGGGGAGCTGTTTTTT.

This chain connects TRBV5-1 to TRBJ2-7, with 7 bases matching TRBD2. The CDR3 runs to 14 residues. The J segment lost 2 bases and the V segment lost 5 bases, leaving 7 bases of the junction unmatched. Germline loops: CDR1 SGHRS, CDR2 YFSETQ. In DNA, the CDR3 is TGCGCCAGCAGTTCCGGGACTACCACCTACGAGCAGTACTTC. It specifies CASSSGTTTYEQYF.

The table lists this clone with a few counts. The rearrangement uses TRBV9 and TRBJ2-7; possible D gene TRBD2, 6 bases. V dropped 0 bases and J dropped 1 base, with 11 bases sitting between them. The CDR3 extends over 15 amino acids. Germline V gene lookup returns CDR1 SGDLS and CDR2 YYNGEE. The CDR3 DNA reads TGTGCCAGCAGCGTAGGGTCACTAGCATCCTACGAGCAGTACTTC. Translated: CASSVGSLASYEQYF.

CDR3 DNA: TGTGCCAGCAGTGTCGGAATCGGGAGCAGAAGCACAGATACGCAGTATTTT. Translating gives CASSVGIGSRSTDTQYF. The V gene is TRBV7-6, the J gene TRBJ2-3, with a tentative D call TRBD2 (6 bases). Germline V gene data show CDR1 as SGHVS and CDR2 as FNYEAQ. Trimming pared 6 bases from V and 0 bases from J, leaving 19 bases between. This CDR3 has 17 residues.

CDR3 bases: TGTGCCAGCAGCTTAGGGGTAGTGGGCACCGGGGAGCTGTTTTTT. Its protein is CASSLGVVGTGELFF. V gene TRBV7-8 combines with J gene TRBJ2-2; D is unresolved. The CDR3 is 15 amino acids. V dropped 1 base and J dropped 4 bases, with 10 bases sitting between them. Germline V gene sequence: CDR1 SGHVS, CDR2 FQNEAQ.

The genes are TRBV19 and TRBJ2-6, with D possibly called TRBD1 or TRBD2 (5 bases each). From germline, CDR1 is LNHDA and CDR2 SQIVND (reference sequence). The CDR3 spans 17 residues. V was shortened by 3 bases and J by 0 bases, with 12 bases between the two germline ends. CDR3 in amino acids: CASSIRDGDSGANVLTF. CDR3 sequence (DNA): TGTGCCAGTAGTATTCGGGACGGGGACTCTGGGGCCAACGTCCTGACTTTC. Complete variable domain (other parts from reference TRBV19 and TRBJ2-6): DGGITQSPKYLFRKEGQNVTLSCEQNLNHDAMYWYRQDPGQGLRLIYYSQIVNDFQKGDIAEGYSVSREKKESFPLTVTSAQKNPTAFYLCASSIRDGDSGANVLTFGAGSRLTVL.

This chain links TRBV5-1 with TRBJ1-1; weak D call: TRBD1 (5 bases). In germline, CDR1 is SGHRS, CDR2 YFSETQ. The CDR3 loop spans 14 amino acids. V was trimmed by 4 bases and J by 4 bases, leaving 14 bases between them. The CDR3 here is CASSTRGGGTEAFF. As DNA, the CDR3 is TGCGCCAGCAGCACGAGGGGTGGGGGCACTGAAGCTTTCTTT.

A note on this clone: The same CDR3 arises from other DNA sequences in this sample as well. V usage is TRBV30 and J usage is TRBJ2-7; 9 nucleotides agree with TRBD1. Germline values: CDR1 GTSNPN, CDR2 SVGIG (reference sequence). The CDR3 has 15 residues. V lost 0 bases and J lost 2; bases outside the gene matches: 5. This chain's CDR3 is CAWSVGTGIPYEQYF. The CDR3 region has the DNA TGTGCCTGGAGTGTAGGGACAGGGATCCCCTACGAGCAGTACTTC.

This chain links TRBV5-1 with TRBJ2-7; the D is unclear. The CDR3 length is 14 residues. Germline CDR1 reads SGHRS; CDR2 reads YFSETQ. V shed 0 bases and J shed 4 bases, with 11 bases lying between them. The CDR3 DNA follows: TGCGCCAGCAGCTTGGCCGAGAGAGGTTACGAGCAGTACTTC. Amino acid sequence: CASSLAERGYEQYF.

The CDR3 sequence is CASSLANRGQGGYTF. CDR3 DNA: TGTGCCAGCAGCTTGGCTAACAGGGGGCAGGGTGGCTACACCTTC. The chain combines TRBV5-4 with TRBJ1-2; 9 bases match TRBD1. The CDR3 has 15 residues. Germline-derived CDR1 and CDR2 are SGHNT and YYREEE (reference sequence). With V trimmed by 0 bases and J by 7 bases, 7 bases remained unmatched.

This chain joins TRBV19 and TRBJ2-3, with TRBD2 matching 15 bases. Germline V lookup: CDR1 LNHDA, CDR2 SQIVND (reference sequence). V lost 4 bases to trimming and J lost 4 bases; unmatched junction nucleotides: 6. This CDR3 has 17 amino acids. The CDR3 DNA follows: TGTGCCAGTAGTACCAGGACTAGCGGGAGGGCCGCAGATACGCAGTATTTT. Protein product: CASSTRTSGRAADTQYF.

CDR3 sequence (DNA): TGTGCCAGCAGTTACTCTACGCAGGGGGGGTCCTACGAGCAGTACTTC. Its translation is CASSYSTQGGSYEQYF. The chain employs TRBV6-5 and TRBJ2-7; D is tentatively TRBD1 or TRBD2 (7 bases each). The germline gives CDR1 MNHEY, CDR2 SVGAGI. V lost 0 bases, J lost 1 base, and 13 bases lay in between. The CDR3 sequence is 16 residues long.

The CDR3 sequence is CASRVGSGTMNTEAFF. CDR3 in DNA: TGCGCCAGCAGGGTTGGGTCGGGAACGATGAACACTGAAGCTTTCTTT. V is TRBV5-1 and J is TRBJ1-1; D remains ambiguous. This CDR3 contains 16 residues. V lost 5 bases, J lost 0 bases, and 17 bases lay in between. The germline V gene encodes CDR1 SGHRS and CDR2 YFSETQ.

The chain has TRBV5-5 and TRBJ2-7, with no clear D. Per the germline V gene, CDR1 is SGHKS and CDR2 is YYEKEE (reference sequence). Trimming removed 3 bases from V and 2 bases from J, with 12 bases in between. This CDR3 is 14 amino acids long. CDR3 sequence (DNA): TGTGCCAGCAGCTCCCGGGCACACACCTACGAGCAGTACTTC. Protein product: CASSSRAHTYEQYF.

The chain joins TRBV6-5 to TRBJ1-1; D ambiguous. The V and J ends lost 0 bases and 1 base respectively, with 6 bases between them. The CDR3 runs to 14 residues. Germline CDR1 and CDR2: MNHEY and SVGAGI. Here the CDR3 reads CASSYSNRNTEAFF. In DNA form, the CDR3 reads TGTGCCAGCAGTTACTCGAACAGGAACACTGAAGCTTTCTTT.

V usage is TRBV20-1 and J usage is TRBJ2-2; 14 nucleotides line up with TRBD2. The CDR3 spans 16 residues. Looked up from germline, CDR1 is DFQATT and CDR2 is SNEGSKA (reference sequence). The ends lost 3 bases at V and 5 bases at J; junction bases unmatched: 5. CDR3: CSASPGTSGSTGELFF. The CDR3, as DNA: TGCAGTGCTAGTCCCGGGACTAGCGGGAGTACCGGGGAGCTGTTTTTT.

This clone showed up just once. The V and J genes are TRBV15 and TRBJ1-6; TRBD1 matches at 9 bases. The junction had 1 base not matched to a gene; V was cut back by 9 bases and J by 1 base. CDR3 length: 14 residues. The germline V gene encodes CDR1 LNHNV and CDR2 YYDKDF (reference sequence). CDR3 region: CATGQGSYNSPLHF. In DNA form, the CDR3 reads TGTGCCACGGGACAGGGATCCTATAATTCACCCCTCCACTTT. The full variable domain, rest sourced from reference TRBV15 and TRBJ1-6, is DAMVIQNPRYQVTQFGKPVTLSCSQTLNHNVMYWYQQKSSQAPKLLFHYYDKDFNNEADTPDNFQSRRPNTSFCFLDIRSPGLGDTAMYLCATGQGSYNSPLHFGNGTRLTVT.

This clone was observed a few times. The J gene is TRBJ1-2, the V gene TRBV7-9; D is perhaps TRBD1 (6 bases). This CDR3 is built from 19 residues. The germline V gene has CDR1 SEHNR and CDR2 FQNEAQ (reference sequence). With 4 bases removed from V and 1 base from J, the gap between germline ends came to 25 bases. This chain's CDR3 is CASSSLERTAHGLNYGYTF. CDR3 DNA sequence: TGTGCCAGCAGCTCCCTAGAAAGGACAGCGCACGGACTTAACTATGGCTACACCTTC. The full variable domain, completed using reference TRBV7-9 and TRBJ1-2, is DTGVSQNPRHKITKRGQNVTFRCDPISEHNRLYWYRQTLGQGPEFLTYFQNEAQLEKSRLLSDRFSAERPKGSFSTLEIQRTEQGDSAMYLCASSSLERTAHGLNYGYTFGSGTRLTVV.

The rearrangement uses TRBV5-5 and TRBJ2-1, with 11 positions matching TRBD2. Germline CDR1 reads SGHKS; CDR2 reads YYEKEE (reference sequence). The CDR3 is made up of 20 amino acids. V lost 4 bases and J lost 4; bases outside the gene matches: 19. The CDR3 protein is CASSPPGDRTSGYLYNEQFF. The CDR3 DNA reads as TGTGCCAGCAGCCCCCCCGGGGACAGGACTAGCGGGTATTTGTACAATGAGCAGTTCTTC.

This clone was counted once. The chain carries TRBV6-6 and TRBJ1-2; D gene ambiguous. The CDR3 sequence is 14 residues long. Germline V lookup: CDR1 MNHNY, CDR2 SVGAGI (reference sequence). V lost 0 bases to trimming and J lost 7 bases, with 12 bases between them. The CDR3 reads CASSYSSSDRGYTF. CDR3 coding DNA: TGTGCCAGCAGTTACTCGAGTTCTGATCGTGGCTACACCTTC.